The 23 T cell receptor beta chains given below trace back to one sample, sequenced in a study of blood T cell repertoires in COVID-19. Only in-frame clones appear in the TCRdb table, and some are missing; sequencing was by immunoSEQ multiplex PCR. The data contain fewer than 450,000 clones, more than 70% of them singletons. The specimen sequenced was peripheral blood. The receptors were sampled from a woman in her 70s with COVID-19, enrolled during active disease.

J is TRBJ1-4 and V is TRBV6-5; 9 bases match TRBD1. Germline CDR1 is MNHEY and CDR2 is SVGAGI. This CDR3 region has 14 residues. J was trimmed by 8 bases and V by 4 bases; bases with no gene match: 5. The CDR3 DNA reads TGTGCCAGCAGTTCAACAGGGGGCAGGGAAAAACTGTTTTTT. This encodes CASSSTGGREKLFF.

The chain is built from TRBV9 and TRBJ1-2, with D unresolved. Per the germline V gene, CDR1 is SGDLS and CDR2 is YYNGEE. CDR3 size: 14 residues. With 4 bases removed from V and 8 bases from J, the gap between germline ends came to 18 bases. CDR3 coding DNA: TGTGCCAGCAGCCCCGAGGGTTGGGCGCAGGGCTACACCTTC. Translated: CASSPEGWAQGYTF.

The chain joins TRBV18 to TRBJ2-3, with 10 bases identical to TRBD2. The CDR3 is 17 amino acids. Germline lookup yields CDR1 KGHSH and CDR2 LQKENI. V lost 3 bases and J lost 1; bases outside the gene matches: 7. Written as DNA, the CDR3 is TGTGCCAGCTCACCGGGACTAGCGCCGACTCGCACAGATACGCAGTATTTT. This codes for CASSPGLAPTRTDTQYF.

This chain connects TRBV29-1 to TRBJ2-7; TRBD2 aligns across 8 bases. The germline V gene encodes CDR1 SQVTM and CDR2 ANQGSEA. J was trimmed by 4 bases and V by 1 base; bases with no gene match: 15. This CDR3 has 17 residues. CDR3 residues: CSVEGAIEAGGRYEQYF. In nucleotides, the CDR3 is TGCAGCGTTGAAGGGGCCATCGAGGCGGGGGGAAGATACGAGCAGTACTTC.

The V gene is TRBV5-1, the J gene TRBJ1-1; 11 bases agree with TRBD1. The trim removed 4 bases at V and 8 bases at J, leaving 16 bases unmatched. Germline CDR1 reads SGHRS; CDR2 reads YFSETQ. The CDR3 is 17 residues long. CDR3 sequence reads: CASSPQTGTGGLVEAFF. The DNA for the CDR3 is TGCGCCAGCAGCCCTCAAACCGGGACAGGGGGACTTGTGGAAGCTTTCTTT.

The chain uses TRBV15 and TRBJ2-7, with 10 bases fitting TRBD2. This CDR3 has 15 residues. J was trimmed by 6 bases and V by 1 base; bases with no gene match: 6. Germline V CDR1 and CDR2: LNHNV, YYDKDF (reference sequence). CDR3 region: CATSRGRGLASEQYF. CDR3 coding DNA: TGTGCCACCAGCAGAGGGAGGGGACTAGCGAGCGAGCAGTACTTC.

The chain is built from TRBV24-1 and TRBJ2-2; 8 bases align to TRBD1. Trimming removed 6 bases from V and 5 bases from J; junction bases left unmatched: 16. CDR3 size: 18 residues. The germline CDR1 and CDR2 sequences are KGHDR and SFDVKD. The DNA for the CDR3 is TGTGCCACCAGTCCTAAACTAGGGGACAGGCATTCGACCGGGGAGCTGTTTTTT. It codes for CATSPKLGDRHSTGELFF.

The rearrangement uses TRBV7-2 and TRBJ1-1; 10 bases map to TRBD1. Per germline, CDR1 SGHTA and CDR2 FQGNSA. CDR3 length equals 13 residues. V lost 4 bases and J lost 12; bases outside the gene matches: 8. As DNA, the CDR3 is TGTGCCAGCAGCTCCGGACAGGGGGTGAGGACTTTCTTT. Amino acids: CASSSGQGVRTFF.

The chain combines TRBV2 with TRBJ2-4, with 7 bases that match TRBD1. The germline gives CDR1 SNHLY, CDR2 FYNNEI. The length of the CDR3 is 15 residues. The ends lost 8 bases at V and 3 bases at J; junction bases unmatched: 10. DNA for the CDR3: TGTGCCAGCTTAGGGGGCCAACGGAGCAAAAACATTCAGTACTTC. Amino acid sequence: CASLGGQRSKNIQYF.

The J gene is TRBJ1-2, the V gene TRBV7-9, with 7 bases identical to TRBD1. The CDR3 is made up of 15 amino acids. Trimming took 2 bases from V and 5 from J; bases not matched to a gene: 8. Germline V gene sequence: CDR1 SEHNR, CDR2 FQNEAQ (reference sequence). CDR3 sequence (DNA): TGTGCCAGCAGCTTACCCCCCCAGGGGGGATATGGCTACACCTTC. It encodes CASSLPPQGGYGYTF.

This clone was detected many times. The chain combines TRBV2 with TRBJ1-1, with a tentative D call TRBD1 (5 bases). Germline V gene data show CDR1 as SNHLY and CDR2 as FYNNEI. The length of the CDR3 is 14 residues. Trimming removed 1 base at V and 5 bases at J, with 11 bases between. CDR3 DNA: TGTGCCAGCAGTGAAGGGGGACGGGGGACTGAAGCTTTCTTT. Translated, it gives CASSEGGRGTEAFF.

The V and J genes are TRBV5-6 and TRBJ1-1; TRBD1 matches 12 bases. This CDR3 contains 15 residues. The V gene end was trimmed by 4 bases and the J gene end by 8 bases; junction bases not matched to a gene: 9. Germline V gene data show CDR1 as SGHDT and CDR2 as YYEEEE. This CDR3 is CASSLRDRGPPEAFF. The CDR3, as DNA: TGTGCCAGCAGCCTCCGGGACAGGGGGCCTCCCGAAGCTTTCTTT. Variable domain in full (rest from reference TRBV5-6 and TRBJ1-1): DAGVTQSPTHLIKTRGQQVTLRCSPKSGHDTVSWYQQALGQGPQFIFQYYEEEERQRGNFPDRFSGHQFPNYSSELNVNALLLGDSALYLCASSLRDRGPPEAFFGQGTRLTVV.

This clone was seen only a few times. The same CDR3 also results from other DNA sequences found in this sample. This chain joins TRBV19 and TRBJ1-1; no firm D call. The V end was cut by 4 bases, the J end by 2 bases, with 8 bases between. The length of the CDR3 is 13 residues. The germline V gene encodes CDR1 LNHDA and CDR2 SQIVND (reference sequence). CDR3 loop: CASSTTLNTEAFF. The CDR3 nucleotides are TGTGCCAGTAGTACGACACTTAACACTGAAGCTTTCTTT.

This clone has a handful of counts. CDR3 amino acids: CAWRGKRGDNGYTF. CDR3 coding DNA: TGTGCCTGGAGAGGGAAACGGGGTGATAATGGCTACACCTTC. The chain recombines TRBV30 with TRBJ1-2; no firm D call. This CDR3 contains 14 residues. Germline V gene data show CDR1 as GTSNPN and CDR2 as SVGIG (reference sequence). Trimming shortened V by 3 bases and J by 6 bases, and 17 bases separated the two germline ends. Full variable domain (outside the CDR3, taken from reference TRBV30 and TRBJ1-2): SQTIHQWPATLVQPVGSPLSLECTVEGTSNPNLYWYRQAAGRGLQLLFYSVGIGQISSEVPQNLSASRPQDRQFILSSKKLLLSDSGFYLCAWRGKRGDNGYTFGSGTRLTVV.

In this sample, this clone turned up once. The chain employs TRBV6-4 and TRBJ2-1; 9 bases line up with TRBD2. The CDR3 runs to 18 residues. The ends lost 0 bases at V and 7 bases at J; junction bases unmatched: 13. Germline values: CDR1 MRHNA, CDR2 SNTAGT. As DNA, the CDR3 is TGTGCCAGCAGTGACTCGGGCAGCGGGGGGCTGGGGTCGAATGAGCAGTTCTTC. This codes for CASSDSGSGGLGSNEQFF.

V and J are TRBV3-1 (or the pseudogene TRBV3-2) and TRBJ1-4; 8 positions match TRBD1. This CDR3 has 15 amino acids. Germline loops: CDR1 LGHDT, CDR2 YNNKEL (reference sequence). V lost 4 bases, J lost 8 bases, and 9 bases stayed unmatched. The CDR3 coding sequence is TGTGCCAGCAGCCCCCCAGGACAGGGAGGAGAAAAACTGTTTTTT. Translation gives CASSPPGQGGEKLFF.

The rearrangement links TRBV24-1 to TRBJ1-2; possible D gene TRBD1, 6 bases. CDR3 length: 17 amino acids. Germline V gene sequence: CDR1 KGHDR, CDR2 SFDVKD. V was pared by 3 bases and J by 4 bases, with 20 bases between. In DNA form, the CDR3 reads TGTGCCACCAGTGATACCCCACAGATCGGCAGGGGCTATGGCTACACCTTC. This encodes CATSDTPQIGRGYGYTF.

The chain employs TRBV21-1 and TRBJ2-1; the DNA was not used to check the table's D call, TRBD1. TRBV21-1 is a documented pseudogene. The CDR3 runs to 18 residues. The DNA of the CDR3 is TGTGCCAGCAGCAAAGCACCCCCGGGGACAGGGGGCCGGAATGAGCAGTTCTTC. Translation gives CASSKAPPGTGGRNEQFF.

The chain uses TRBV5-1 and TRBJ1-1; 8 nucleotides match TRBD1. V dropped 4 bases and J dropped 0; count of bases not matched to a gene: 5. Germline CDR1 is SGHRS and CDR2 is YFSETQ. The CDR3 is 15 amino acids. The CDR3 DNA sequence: TGCGCCAGCAGCGAACTGACAGGGGTGAACACTGAAGCTTTCTTT. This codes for CASSELTGVNTEAFF.

The CDR3 protein is CASSVAAGDTYEQYF. CDR3 in DNA: TGTGCCAGCAGCGTAGCGGCAGGGGATACCTACGAGCAGTACTTC. This chain uses TRBV9 with TRBJ2-7, with D perhaps matching TRBD1 (6 bases). The CDR3 covers 15 residues. CDR1 and CDR2 (germline): SGDLS, YYNGEE. Trimming stripped 0 bases from V and 2 bases from J, with 12 bases between.

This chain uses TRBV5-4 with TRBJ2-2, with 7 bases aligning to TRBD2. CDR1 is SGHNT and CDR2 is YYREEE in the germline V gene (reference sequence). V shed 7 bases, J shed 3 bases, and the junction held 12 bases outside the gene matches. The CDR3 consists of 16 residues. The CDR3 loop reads CASPEVQGGDTGELFF. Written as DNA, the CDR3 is TGTGCCAGCCCCGAGGTCCAGGGAGGGGACACCGGGGAGCTGTTTTTT.

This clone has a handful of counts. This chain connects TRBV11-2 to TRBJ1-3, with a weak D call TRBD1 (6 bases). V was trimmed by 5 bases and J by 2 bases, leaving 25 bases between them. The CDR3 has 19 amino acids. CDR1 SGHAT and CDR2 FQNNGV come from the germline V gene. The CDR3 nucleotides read TGTGCCAGCAGCCCTATAACTTTGAGAAGGGGGATCGCTGGAAACACCATATATTTT. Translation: CASSPITLRRGIAGNTIYF.

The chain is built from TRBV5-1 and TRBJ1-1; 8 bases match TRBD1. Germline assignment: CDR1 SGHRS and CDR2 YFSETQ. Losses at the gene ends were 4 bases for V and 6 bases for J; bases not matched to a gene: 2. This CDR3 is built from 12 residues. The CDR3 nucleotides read TGCGCCAGCAGCGAGGACAGGGCTGAAGCTTTCTTT. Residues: CASSEDRAEAFF.